One sample yielded the 31 T cell receptor beta chains listed below, sequenced in a study of OX40 agonist ivuxolimab in advanced cancers. Libraries came from the immunoSEQ multiplex PCR assay. This is the immuneACCESS table as TCRdb keeps it, with only in-frame sequences that have V and J called. A part of the clones is gone; compared with another copy, unresolved V genes explain less than half, and the rest is unexplained. The sample table contains 35,000 or so clones; only one count was recorded for about four fifths of them. Of the sample, 18% is held by the ten largest clones. Specimen: CD4+ or CD8+ T cells sorted from blood, collected in a trial of the OX40 agonist ivuxolimab. The receptor source for this set is an adult with an advanced solid tumor such as melanoma, head and neck, liver or kidney cancer.

J is TRBJ2-3 and V is TRBV7-3; D remains ambiguous. The CDR3 runs 13 residues. Germline V gene data show CDR1 as SGHTA and CDR2 as FQGTGA. Trimming shortened V by 3 bases and J by 4 bases, and 8 bases separated the two germline ends. CDR3 region: CASSLILADTQYF. In DNA form, the CDR3 reads TGTGCCAGCAGCTTGATCCTGGCAGATACGCAGTATTTT.

The rearrangement joins TRBV6-4 to TRBJ1-1; D unresolved. The CDR3 is 14 amino acids. Germline V gene sequence: CDR1 MRHNA, CDR2 SNTAGT. Between the trimmed V and J ends, which lost 3 bases and 0 bases, there was a span of 8 bases. CDR3 protein: CASSEGSLNTEAFF. CDR3 nucleotide sequence: TGTGCCAGCAGTGAGGGCAGTCTGAACACTGAAGCTTTCTTT.

The chain joins TRBV5-1 to TRBJ1-1; D unclear. V lost 0 bases and J lost 6, with 9 bases in between. Germline values: CDR1 SGHRS, CDR2 YFSETQ. There are 13 residues in the CDR3. CDR3 in DNA: TGCGCCAGCAGCTTGGGAGGAGTCGCTGAAGCTTTCTTT. It yields the protein CASSLGGVAEAFF. The full variable domain, in which reference TRBV5-1 and TRBJ1-1 provide the parts outside the CDR3, is KAGVTQTPRYLIKTRGQQVTLSCSPISGHRSVSWYQQTPGQGLQFLFEYFSETQRNKGNFPGRFSGRQFSNSRSEMNVSTLELGDSALYLCASSLGGVAEAFFGQGTRLTVV.

This chain connects TRBV6-5 to TRBJ1-3; D is perhaps TRBD1 (6 bases). CDR3 length equals 14 residues. V was trimmed by 7 bases and J by 0 bases, leaving 10 bases between them. Germline-derived CDR1 and CDR2 are MNHEY and SVGAGI. The CDR3 DNA sequence: TGTGCCAGCACCGAGGACAGCTCTGGAAACACCATATATTTT. Its protein is CASTEDSSGNTIYF.

This chain uses TRBV29-1 with TRBJ2-5; a possible D gene is TRBD1 (5 bases). Germline CDR1 and CDR2: SQVTM and ANQGSEA. This CDR3 region has 14 residues. V lost 4 bases and J 1 base, leaving 13 bases between the germline ends. CDR3 protein: CSVVAAGFQETQYF. The CDR3 DNA is TGCAGCGTTGTGGCAGCAGGGTTCCAAGAGACCCAGTACTTC.

The gene calls are TRBV28 and TRBJ1-3; 10 bases line up with TRBD1. The trim removed 8 bases at V and 4 bases at J, leaving 5 bases unmatched. CDR3 length: 14 residues. In germline, CDR1 is MDHEN, CDR2 SYDVKM. The CDR3 DNA follows: TGTGCCAGCTCGGACAGGGGGTCGGGAAACACCATATATTTT. This encodes CASSDRGSGNTIYF.

The chain has TRBV21-1 and TRBJ1-5. TRBV21-1 is annotated as a pseudogene. The CDR3 is made up of 17 amino acids. CDR3: CASSKNPSCNSNQPQHF. The CDR3 DNA sequence: TGTGCCAGCAGCAAAAACCCATCCTGCAATAGCAATCAGCCCCAGCATTTT.

V gene TRBV12-5 combines with J gene TRBJ2-1; TRBD2 aligns across 7 bases. V trimming: 0 bases; J trimming: 2 bases; junction bases outside the gene matches: 4. The length of the CDR3 is 16 residues. Germline CDR1 is LGHNT and CDR2 is FRNRAP. The CDR3 protein is CASGLVSSGAYNEQFF. The CDR3 DNA is TGTGCTAGTGGTTTGGTCTCTAGCGGTGCCTACAATGAGCAGTTCTTC. The whole variable domain, remainder taken from reference TRBV12-5 and TRBJ2-1, is DARVTQTPRHKVTEMGQEVTMRCQPILGHNTVFWYRQTMMQGLELLAYFRNRAPLDDSGMPKDRFSAEMPDATLATLKIQPSEPRDSAVYFCASGLVSSGAYNEQFFGPGTRLTVL.

This clone appeared a few times. The gene calls are TRBV27 and TRBJ2-3; 12 nucleotides agree with TRBD2. Per the germline V gene, CDR1 is MNHEY and CDR2 is SMNVEV (reference sequence). Trimming removed 4 bases from V and 6 bases from J; junction bases left unmatched: 2. The CDR3 is 14 amino acids. CDR3 coding DNA: TGTGCCAGCAGTTCTAGCGGGGGGGTCGATACGCAGTATTTT. Amino acids: CASSSSGGVDTQYF.

The chain is built from TRBV9 and TRBJ2-3; 10 positions agree with TRBD2. V trimming: 0 bases; J trimming: 2 bases; junction bases outside the gene matches: 6. Germline V gene sequence: CDR1 SGDLS, CDR2 YYNGEE. This CDR3 contains 17 residues. In DNA, the CDR3 is TGTGCCAGCAGCGTAGCGTCTAGCGGGGGATTCACAGATACGCAGTATTTT. Amino acid sequence: CASSVASSGGFTDTQYF.

The V call is TRBV7-2, the J call TRBJ1-2, with 7 bases matching TRBD1. Unmatched junction bases numbered 6, after V lost 0 bases and J lost 2 bases. Germline CDR1 SGHTA, CDR2 FQGNSA. This CDR3 contains 16 residues. The CDR3 nucleotides read TGTGCCAGCAGCTTAGCTAACCACAGGGGAAACTATGGCTACACCTTC. Its protein is CASSLANHRGNYGYTF. The whole variable domain, remainder taken from reference TRBV7-2 and TRBJ1-2, is GAGVSQSPSNKVTEKGKDVELRCDPISGHTALYWYRQSLGQGLEFLIYFQGNSAPDKSGLPSDRFSAERTGGSVSTLTIQRTQQEDSAVYLCASSLANHRGNYGYTFGSGTRLTVV.

This clone showed up just once. One end of the junction varies from germline; a read error may be responsible. V gene TRBV7-7 combines with J gene TRBJ2-5; tentative D call: TRBD2 (6 bases). In germline, CDR1 is SSHAT, CDR2 FNYEAQ (reference sequence). This CDR3 contains 15 residues. The CDR3 sequence: CASSLNSGDQETQYF. The CDR3 DNA reads as TGTGCTAGCAGCTTAAATTCGGGGGACCAAGAGACCCAGTACTTC.

This chain connects TRBV7-9 to TRBJ2-2; tentative D call: TRBD1 (6 bases). In germline, CDR1 is SEHNR, CDR2 FQNEAQ (reference sequence). The CDR3 length is 15 residues. Trimming stripped 3 bases from V and 5 bases from J, with 13 bases between. CDR3 loop: CASSFQGKETGELFF. CDR3 DNA sequence: TGTGCCAGCAGCTTTCAGGGGAAGGAAACCGGGGAGCTGTTTTTT.

The V gene is TRBV11-2, the J gene TRBJ2-1; TRBD1 is a possible D gene (6 bases). The CDR3 contains 15 residues. Looked up from germline, CDR1 is SGHAT and CDR2 is FQNNGV. Trimming removed 5 bases from V and 0 bases from J, with 11 bases in between. In DNA form, the CDR3 reads TGTGCCAGCAGCACGGACAGCGACTCCTACAATGAGCAGTTCTTC. Translating it yields CASSTDSDSYNEQFF.

The J gene is TRBJ2-7, the V gene TRBV7-8; 9 nucleotides align to TRBD1. The V gene end was trimmed by 2 bases and the J gene end by 4 bases; junction bases not matched to a gene: 6. The germline CDR1 and CDR2 sequences are SGHVS and FQNEAQ. This CDR3 comprises 15 residues. The chain's CDR3 is CASSLYGTGKYEQYF. DNA of the CDR3: TGTGCCAGCAGCTTATACGGGACAGGGAAGTACGAGCAGTACTTC. The full variable domain, its missing parts supplied by reference TRBV7-8 and TRBJ2-7, is GAGVSQSPRYKVAKRGQDVALRCDPISGHVSLFWYQQALGQGPEFLTYFQNEAQLDKSGLPSDRFFAERPEGSVSTLKIQRTQQEDSAVYLCASSLYGTGKYEQYFGPGTRLTVT.

The chain has TRBV9 and TRBJ1-1, with D possibly TRBD1 on 5 matching bases. Germline V CDR1 and CDR2: SGDLS, YYNGEE. This CDR3 has 13 residues. Trimming removed 3 bases from V and 3 bases from J, with 9 bases in between. The CDR3 protein is CASSDGADTEAFF. The CDR3 region has the DNA TGTGCCAGCAGCGACGGGGCAGACACTGAAGCTTTCTTT.

The chain is built from TRBV6-1 and TRBJ1-2; 10 bases agree with TRBD1. The CDR3 runs 13 residues. The germline CDR1 and CDR2 sequences are MNHNS and SASEGT. The V segment lost 7 bases and the J segment 6 bases; nucleotides outside the gene matches: 5. The CDR3 nucleotides are TGTGCCAGCAAGAGACAGGGGGCCGATGGCTACACCTTC. As protein: CASKRQGADGYTF.

This clone was counted once. In nucleotides, the CDR3 is TGTGCCAGCAGCTCAATCAATGAGCAGTTCTTC. Its protein product is CASSSINEQFF. The chain employs TRBV7-6 and TRBJ2-1; no reliable D call. The CDR3 runs 11 residues. V gave up 4 bases and J gave up 6 bases, with 4 bases separating them. Germline loops: CDR1 SGHVS, CDR2 FNYEAQ.

The table lists this clone with a few counts. The chain recombines TRBV4-1 with TRBJ2-1, with D perhaps matching TRBD2 (5 bases). CDR1 and CDR2 (germline): MGHRA, YSYEKL. The CDR3 sequence is 13 residues long. With 4 bases removed from V and 9 bases from J, the gap between germline ends came to 13 bases. CDR3 nucleotide sequence: TGCGCCAGCAGCCGTGGCGGTCGGGGTGAGCAGTTCTTC. The encoded protein is CASSRGGRGEQFF.

V gene TRBV7-9 combines with J gene TRBJ2-1; 8 bases map to TRBD2. Germline CDR1 reads SEHNR; CDR2 reads FQNEAQ (reference sequence). V shed 6 bases and J 4 bases; nucleotides not matched to a gene: 8. The CDR3 extends over 15 amino acids. DNA of the CDR3: TGTGCCAGCAGTCTTCTAGCGGGCCCGTACAATGAGCAGTTCTTC. As protein: CASSLLAGPYNEQFF.

This clone ranks as medium-sized. The V gene is TRBV6-4, the J gene TRBJ2-3; maybe TRBD2 (6 bases). Germline loops: CDR1 MRHNA, CDR2 SNTAGT. V gave up 4 bases and J gave up 2 bases, with 13 bases separating them. This CDR3 region has 15 residues. The CDR3 here is CASSAGGAHTDTQYF. CDR3 nucleotide sequence: TGTGCCAGCAGTGCCGGCGGGGCCCACACAGATACGCAGTATTTT.

This chain joins TRBV28 and TRBJ1-5; TRBD1 agrees at 10 bases. V trimming: 1 base; J trimming: 6 bases; junction bases outside the gene matches: 12. Per the germline V gene, CDR1 is MDHEN and CDR2 is SYDVKM. The CDR3 consists of 18 residues. CDR3 residues: CASSLYGGTGDIIQPQHF. As DNA, the CDR3 is TGTGCCAGCAGTTTATACGGGGGGACAGGGGACATTATTCAGCCCCAGCATTTT.

The V gene is TRBV4-1, the J gene TRBJ2-7; TRBD2 matches 12 bases. The V gene end was trimmed by 4 bases and the J gene end by 5 bases; junction bases not matched to a gene: 15. The germline CDR1 and CDR2 sequences are MGHRA and YSYEKL. This CDR3 has 18 residues. CDR3 DNA sequence: TGCGCCAGCAGCCCTAGCGGGAGGGCCGGTATATCCGTACACGAGCAGTACTTC. It specifies CASSPSGRAGISVHEQYF.

The chain has TRBV10-3 and TRBJ1-2, with D tentatively TRBD1 (5 bases). The V gene lost 2 bases and the J gene lost 4 bases, with 11 bases spanning the gap. Germline values: CDR1 ENHRY, CDR2 SYGVKD. The CDR3 has 14 residues. This CDR3 reads CAISEEGLGYGYTF. The CDR3 DNA reads as TGTGCCATCAGTGAGGAGGGGCTGGGCTATGGCTACACCTTC.

The chain uses TRBV4-2 and TRBJ1-5; D is undetermined. This CDR3 region has 13 residues. The V end was cut by 2 bases, the J end by 7 bases, with 9 bases between. Germline values: CDR1 LGHNA, CDR2 YNFKEQ. The CDR3: CASSQYLRQPQHF. CDR3 nucleotides: TGTGCCAGCAGCCAATACTTAAGACAGCCCCAGCATTTT.

V and J are TRBV10-3 and TRBJ2-3; D is tentatively TRBD1 or TRBD2 (5 bases each). Deletions cut 6 bases from V and 2 bases from J, with 12 bases between. The CDR3 is made up of 14 amino acids. The germline V gene encodes CDR1 ENHRY and CDR2 SYGVKD. In DNA, the CDR3 is TGTGCCATCAGGACGGGGCCGCTCACAGATACGCAGTATTTT. Translated: CAIRTGPLTDTQYF.

This chain joins TRBV28 and TRBJ1-2; D is uncertain. Germline assignment: CDR1 MDHEN and CDR2 SYDVKM. CDR3 size: 14 residues. V was pared by 3 bases and J by 0 bases, with 8 bases between. The CDR3, as DNA: TGTGCCAGCAGTTTTGGCGGATCTAACTATGGCTACACCTTC. This gives the protein CASSFGGSNYGYTF.

This clone came up a few times. This chain joins TRBV2 and TRBJ1-1, with 7 bases identical to TRBD1. CDR1 is SNHLY and CDR2 is FYNNEI in the germline V gene. The CDR3 totals 12 residues. V lost 4 bases to trimming and J lost 11 bases; unmatched junction nucleotides: 7. In nucleotides, the CDR3 is TGTGCCAGCAGTGCAGACAGGGTTGGGGCTTTCTTT. It codes for CASSADRVGAFF.

The chain links TRBV21-1 to TRBJ2-1; TRBD1 was called by the table and not checked on the DNA. TRBV21-1 is deemed a pseudogene. The CDR3 is 14 amino acids. For the CDR3, the DNA is TGTGCCAGCAGCATAGGTGTACAGTTCTTTGAGCAGTTCTTC. Amino acids: CASSIGVQFFEQFF.

The chain has TRBV27 and TRBJ2-1; TRBD1 matches 10 bases. Germline assignment: CDR1 MNHEY and CDR2 SMNVEV (reference sequence). After removal of 8 bases from V and 7 bases from J, the junction contained 11 bases not matched to a gene. The CDR3 is made up of 15 amino acids. The CDR3 loop is CASSWGTGVNNEQFF. CDR3 coding DNA: TGTGCCAGCTCCTGGGGGACAGGGGTAAATAATGAGCAGTTCTTC.

This clone is medium-sized in the sample. The chain has TRBV2 and TRBJ2-2; 10 bases fit TRBD1. Germline-derived CDR1 and CDR2 are SNHLY and FYNNEI. The CDR3 is 17 residues long. Trimming cost V 3 bases and J 4 bases; bases outside gene matches: 8. CDR3 DNA: TGTGCCAGCAGTGACCCCGGGACAGGGGATCCCACCGGGGAGCTGTTTTTT. Translation: CASSDPGTGDPTGELFF.